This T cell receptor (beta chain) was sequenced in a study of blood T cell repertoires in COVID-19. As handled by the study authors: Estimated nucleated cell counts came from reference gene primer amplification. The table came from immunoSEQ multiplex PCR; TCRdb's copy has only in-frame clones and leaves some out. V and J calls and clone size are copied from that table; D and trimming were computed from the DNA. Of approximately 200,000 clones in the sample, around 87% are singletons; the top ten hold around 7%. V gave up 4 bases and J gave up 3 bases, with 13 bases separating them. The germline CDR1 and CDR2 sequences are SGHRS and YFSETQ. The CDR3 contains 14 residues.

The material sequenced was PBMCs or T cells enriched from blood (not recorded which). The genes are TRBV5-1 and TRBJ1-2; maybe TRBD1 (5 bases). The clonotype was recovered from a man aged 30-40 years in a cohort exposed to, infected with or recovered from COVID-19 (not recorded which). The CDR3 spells CASSVSGGDYGYTF. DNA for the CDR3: TGCGCCAGCAGCGTGAGCGGGGGGGACTATGGCTACACCTTC.